This T cell receptor beta chain came from a study of blood T cell repertoires in COVID-19. Background on the study: COVID-19 samples from acute and convalescent phases originated in the United States, Italy and Spain. The analysed material was cDNA or gDNA that came from T cells, B-cell-depleted T cells, or PBMCs.

The V gene end was trimmed by 0 bases and the J gene end by 7 bases; junction bases not matched to a gene: 6. The CDR3 runs to 16 residues. Germline V gene sequence: CDR1 MNHEY, CDR2 SVGAGI. Original methodology: Nucleated cell counts were estimated from reference gene primer amplification. TCRdb's copy holds only in-frame clones and misses some; the assay was immunoSEQ multiplex PCR. V, J and clone size reflect that table, while D and trimming were determined from the DNA. In the table there are roughly 73,000 clones, 90% of which are singletons. Sequencing was carried out using peripheral blood. The rearrangement links TRBV6-5 to TRBJ2-7; 13 bases are a match to TRBD2. This sequence originates from a man aged 45-65 years with acute or convalescent COVID-19. CDR3 protein: CASSYSSGTSGVEQYF. The CDR3 DNA sequence: TGTGCCAGCAGTTACTCTTCCGGGACTAGCGGGGTAGAGCAGTACTTC.